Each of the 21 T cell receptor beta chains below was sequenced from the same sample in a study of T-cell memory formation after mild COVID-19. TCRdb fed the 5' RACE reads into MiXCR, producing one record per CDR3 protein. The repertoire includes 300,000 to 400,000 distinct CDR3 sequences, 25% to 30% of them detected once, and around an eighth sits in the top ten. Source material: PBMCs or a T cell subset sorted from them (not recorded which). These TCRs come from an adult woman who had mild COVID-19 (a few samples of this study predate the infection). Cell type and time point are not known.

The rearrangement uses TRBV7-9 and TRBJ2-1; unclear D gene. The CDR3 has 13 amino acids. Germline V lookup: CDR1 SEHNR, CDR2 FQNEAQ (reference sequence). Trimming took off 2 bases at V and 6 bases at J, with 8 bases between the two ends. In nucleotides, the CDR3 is TGTGCCAGCAGCTTAACGGAGAGCAATGAGCAGTTCTTC. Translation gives CASSLTESNEQFF. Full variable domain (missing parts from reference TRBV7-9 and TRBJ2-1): DTGVSQNPRHKITKRGQNVTFRCDPISEHNRLYWYRQTLGQGPEFLTYFQNEAQLEKSRLLSDRFSAERPKGSFSTLEIQRTEQGDSAMYLCASSLTESNEQFFGPGTRLTVL.

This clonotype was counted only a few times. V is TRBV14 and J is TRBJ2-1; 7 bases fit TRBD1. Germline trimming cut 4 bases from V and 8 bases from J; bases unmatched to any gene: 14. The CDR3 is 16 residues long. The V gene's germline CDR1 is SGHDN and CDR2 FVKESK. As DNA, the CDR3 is TGTGCCAGCAGCCTAGAACCGGGACAGAGGGGAGATGAGCAGTTCTTC. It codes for CASSLEPGQRGDEQFF.

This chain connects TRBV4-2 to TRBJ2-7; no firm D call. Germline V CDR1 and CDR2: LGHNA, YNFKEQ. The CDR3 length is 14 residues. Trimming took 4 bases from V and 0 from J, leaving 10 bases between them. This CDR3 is CASSLQAGSYEQYF. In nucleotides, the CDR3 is TGTGCCAGCAGCCTCCAGGCCGGCTCCTACGAGCAGTACTTC.

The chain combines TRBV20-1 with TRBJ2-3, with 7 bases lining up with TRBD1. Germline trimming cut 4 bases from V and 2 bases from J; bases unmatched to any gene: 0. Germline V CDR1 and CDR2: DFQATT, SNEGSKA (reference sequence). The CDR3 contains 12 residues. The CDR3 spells CSAKGATDTQYF. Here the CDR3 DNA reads TGCAGTGCTAAGGGGGCCACAGATACGCAGTATTTT.

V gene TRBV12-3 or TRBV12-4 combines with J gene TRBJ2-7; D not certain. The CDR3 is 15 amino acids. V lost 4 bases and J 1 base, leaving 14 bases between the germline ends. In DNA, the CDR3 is TGTGCCAGCAGTTCCACCTCAGGCGTATCCTACGAGCAGTACTTC. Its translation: CASSSTSGVSYEQYF.

The CDR3 is CASSPGLAGGFF. The DNA for the CDR3 is TGTGCCAGCAGCCCGGGACTAGCGGGAGGGTTCTTC. This chain links TRBV12-3 or TRBV12-4 with TRBJ2-1; 15 positions agree with TRBD2. J was trimmed by 15 bases and V by 6 bases; bases with no gene match: 3. The CDR3 is made up of 12 amino acids.

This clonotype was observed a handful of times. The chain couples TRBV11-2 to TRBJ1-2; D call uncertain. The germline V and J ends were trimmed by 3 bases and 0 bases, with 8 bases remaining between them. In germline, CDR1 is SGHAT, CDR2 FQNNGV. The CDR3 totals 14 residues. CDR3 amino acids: CASSLGSANYGYTF. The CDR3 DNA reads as TGTGCCAGCAGCTTGGGGTCAGCTAACTATGGCTACACCTTC.

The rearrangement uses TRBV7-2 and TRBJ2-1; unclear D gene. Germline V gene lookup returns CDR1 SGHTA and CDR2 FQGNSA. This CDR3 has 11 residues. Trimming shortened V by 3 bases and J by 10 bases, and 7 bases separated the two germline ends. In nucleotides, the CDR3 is TGTGCCAGCAGCTTTATGGCAGAGCAGTTCTTC. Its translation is CASSFMAEQFF.

For the CDR3, the DNA is TGCAGTGCTAACCGACAGGACTACGAGCAGTACTTC. Its translation: CSANRQDYEQYF. The chain uses TRBV20-1 and TRBJ2-7; possible D gene TRBD1, 6 bases. The CDR3 is 12 residues long. Trimming took off 4 bases at V and 3 bases at J, with 10 bases between the two ends. Per the germline V gene, CDR1 is DFQATT and CDR2 is SNEGSKA (reference sequence).

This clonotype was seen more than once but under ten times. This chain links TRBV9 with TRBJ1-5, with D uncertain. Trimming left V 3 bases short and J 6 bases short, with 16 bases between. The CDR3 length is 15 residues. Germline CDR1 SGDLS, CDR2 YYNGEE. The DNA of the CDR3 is TGTGCCAGCAGCGCCGGGCGGGGAAGTACTCAGCCCCAGCATTTT. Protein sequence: CASSAGRGSTQPQHF.

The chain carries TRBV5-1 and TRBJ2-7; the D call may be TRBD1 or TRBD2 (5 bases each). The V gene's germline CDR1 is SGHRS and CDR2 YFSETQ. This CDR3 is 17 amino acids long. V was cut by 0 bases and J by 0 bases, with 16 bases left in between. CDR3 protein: CASSLARGRQSSYEQYF. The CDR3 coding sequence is TGCGCCAGCAGCTTGGCGAGGGGCCGGCAGAGCTCCTACGAGCAGTACTTC.

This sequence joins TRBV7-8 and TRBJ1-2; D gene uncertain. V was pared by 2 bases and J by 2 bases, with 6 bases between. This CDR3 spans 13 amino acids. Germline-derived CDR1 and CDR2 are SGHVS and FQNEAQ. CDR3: CASSLYSNYGYTF. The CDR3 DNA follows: TGTGCCAGCAGCTTATACTCGAACTATGGCTACACCTTC.

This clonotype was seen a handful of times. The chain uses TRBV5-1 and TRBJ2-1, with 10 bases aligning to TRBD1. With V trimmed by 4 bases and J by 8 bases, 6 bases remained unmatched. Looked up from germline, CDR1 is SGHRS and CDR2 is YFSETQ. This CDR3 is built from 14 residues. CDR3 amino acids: CASSPGQGLYEQFF. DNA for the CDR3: TGCGCCAGCAGCCCGGGACAGGGGCTGTATGAGCAGTTCTTC.

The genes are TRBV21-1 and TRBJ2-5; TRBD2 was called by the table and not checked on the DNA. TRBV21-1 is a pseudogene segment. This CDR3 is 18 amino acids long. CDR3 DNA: TGTGCCAGCAGCAGCGGGACAGGGATAGCGGGAGTGGATGAGACCCAGTACTTC. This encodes CASSSGTGIAGVDETQYF.

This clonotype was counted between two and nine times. The CDR3 DNA sequence: TGTGCCAGCAGCCAAATGCTCACCGGGGAGCTGTTTTTT. Amino acids: CASSQMLTGELFF. The chain couples TRBV3-1 to TRBJ2-2; no definite D call. Trimming pared 2 bases from V and 4 bases from J, leaving 5 bases between. Germline values: CDR1 LGHDT, CDR2 YNNKEL (reference sequence). The CDR3 sequence is 13 residues long.

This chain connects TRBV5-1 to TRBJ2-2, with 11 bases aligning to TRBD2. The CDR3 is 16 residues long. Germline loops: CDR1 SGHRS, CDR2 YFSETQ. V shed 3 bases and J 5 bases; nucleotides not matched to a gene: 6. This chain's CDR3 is CASSSRTSGLTGELFF. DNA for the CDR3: TGCGCCAGCAGCTCGCGGACTAGCGGGCTAACCGGGGAGCTGTTTTTT.

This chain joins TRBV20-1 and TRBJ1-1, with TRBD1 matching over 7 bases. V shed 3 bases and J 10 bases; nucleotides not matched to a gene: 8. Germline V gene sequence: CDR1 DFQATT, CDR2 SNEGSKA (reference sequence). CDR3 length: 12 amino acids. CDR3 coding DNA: TGCAGTGCTAGGTGGCAGGGGGATATAGCTTTCTTT. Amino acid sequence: CSARWQGDIAFF.

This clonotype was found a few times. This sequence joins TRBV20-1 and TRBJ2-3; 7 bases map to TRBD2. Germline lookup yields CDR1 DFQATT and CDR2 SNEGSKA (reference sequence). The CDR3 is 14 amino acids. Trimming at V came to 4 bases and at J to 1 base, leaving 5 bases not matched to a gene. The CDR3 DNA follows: TGCAGTGCTACGTGGGCGGGGGGCACAGATACGCAGTATTTT. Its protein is CSATWAGGTDTQYF.

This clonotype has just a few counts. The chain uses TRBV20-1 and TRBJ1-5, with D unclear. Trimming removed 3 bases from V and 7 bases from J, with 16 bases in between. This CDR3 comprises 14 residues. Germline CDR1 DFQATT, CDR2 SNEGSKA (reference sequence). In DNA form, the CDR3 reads TGCAGTGCTAGTACCGGGCCTCGAGGGCAGCCCCAGCATTTT. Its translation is CSASTGPRGQPQHF.

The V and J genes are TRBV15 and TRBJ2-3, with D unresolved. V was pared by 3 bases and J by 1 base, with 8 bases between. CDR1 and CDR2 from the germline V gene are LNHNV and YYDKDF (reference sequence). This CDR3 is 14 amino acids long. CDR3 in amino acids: CATSRGRGTDTQYF. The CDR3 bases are TGTGCCACCAGCAGGGGAAGGGGCACAGATACGCAGTATTTT. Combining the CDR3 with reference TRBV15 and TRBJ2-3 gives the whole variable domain DAMVIQNPRYQVTQFGKPVTLSCSQTLNHNVMYWYQQKSSQAPKLLFHYYDKDFNNEADTPDNFQSRRPNTSFCFLDIRSPGLGDTAMYLCATSRGRGTDTQYFGPGTRLTVL.

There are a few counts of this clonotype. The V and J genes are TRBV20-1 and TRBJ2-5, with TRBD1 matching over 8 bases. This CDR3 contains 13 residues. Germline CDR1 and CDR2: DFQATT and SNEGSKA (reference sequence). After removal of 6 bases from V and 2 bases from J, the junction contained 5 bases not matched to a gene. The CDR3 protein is CSALTGVQETQYF. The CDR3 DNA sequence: TGCAGTGCGTTGACAGGGGTTCAAGAGACCCAGTACTTC.